The rows below give T cell receptor beta chains drawn from one sample of a study of T cell repertoires in cytomegalovirus infection. TCRdb redid the calling of the reads with MiXCR, one entry per CDR3 protein. The table has 600,000 to 800,000 distinct CDR3 sequences, 24% seen once. The specimen was CD8+ T cells from PBMCs. The receptor set was obtained from a human donor in good health (CMV status not recorded). Some clones in this sample may be carry-over from other donors' samples. Both conserved end residues are part of each CDR3. The D gene is left open where the match is weak. Where a row states a size, it is once, few, many or the class of an expanded clone; other rows omit it.

TRBD2	TRBV12-5	TRBJ2-3	few	TGTGCTCAATCCGGCGGGGGGGCTGGAGATACGCAGTATTTT	CAQSGGGAGDTQYF
TRBD1	TRBV27	TRBJ2-1	many	TGTGCCAGCAGTCTAGGGACAGGTCTAGCCTACAATGAGCAGTTCTTC	CASSLGTGLAYNEQFF
TRBD2	TRBV7-9	TRBJ2-7	-	TGTGCCAGCAGCTTAGAGCGGGGGGCCGGGGGGTACGAGCAGTACTTC	CASSLERGAGGYEQYF
-	TRBV25-1	TRBJ2-1	few	TGTGCCAGCAGTGAATTCAGGACCCTTAATGAGCAGTTCTTC	CASSEFRTLNEQFF
TRBD2	TRBV6-5	TRBJ2-1	many	TGTGCCAGCACCTTCGGGGGCGGGGGGTCGAACAATGAGCAGTTCTTC	CASTFGGGGSNNEQFF
-	TRBV27	TRBJ1-2	few	TGTGCCAGCAGTCACCGACAGAAATTCCTTTATGAGGGCTACACCTTC	CASSHRQKFLYEGYTF
-	TRBV7-9	TRBJ2-7	few	TGTGCCAGCAGCTCCCCACCTTCGACAGAGAGCTCCTACGAGCAGTACTTC	CASSSPPSTESSYEQYF
-	TRBV14	TRBJ2-1	few	TGTGCCAGCCGCCAGGGGAGGGGGAATGAGCAGTTCTTC	CASRQGRGNEQFF
-	TRBV12-3/TRBV12-4	TRBJ2-7	many	TGTGCCAGCACCCCCAATCCCCTAGTATACGAGCAGTACTTC	CASTPNPLVYEQYF
-	TRBV9	TRBJ1-1	-	TGTGCCAGCAGCGCAACCTATGGAGTGAACACTGAAGCTTTCTTT	CASSATYGVNTEAFF
-	TRBV7-8	TRBJ2-1	-	TGTGCCAGCAGCTCCGAGGTCGGGGTTCCCTACAATGAGCAGTTCTTC	CASSSEVGVPYNEQFF
-	TRBV24-1	TRBJ1-5	-	TGTGCCACCAGTGAAAGGACAGCTAGCAATCAGCCCCAGCATTTT	CATSERTASNQPQHF
-	TRBV28	TRBJ2-5	many	TGTGCCAGCAGTCCTCCGGGGGCTCGAGAGACCCAGTACTTC	CASSPPGARETQYF
-	TRBV12-3/TRBV12-4	TRBJ2-3	few	TGTGCCAGCAGTTTTCTGGGGATAGGGGATACGCAGTATTTT	CASSFLGIGDTQYF
TRBD2	TRBV7-9	TRBJ2-7	few	TGTGCCAGCAGCTTAGAGGCTAGCGGGGCTTACGAGCAGTACTTC	CASSLEASGAYEQYF
-	TRBV7-6	TRBJ1-3	many	TGTGCCAGCAGCCCCCGAGGGACTTCTAGGGGTCCAACCGGAAACACCATATATTTT	CASSPRGTSRGPTGNTIYF
TRBD1	TRBV28	TRBJ1-5	many	TGTGCCAGCAGTCTTCTCCTCGGGACAGGGGATTATAGCAATCAGCCCCAGCATTTT	CASSLLLGTGDYSNQPQHF
-	TRBV10-1	TRBJ1-1	many	TGCGCCATCTCTCTACCAGGGTCTAAGGGGAACACTGAAGCTTTCTTT	CAISLPGSKGNTEAFF
-	TRBV5-6	TRBJ1-2	-	TGTGCCAGCAGCTCGCCTAGAGAGGGCTCCTCAGCTAACTATGGCTACACCTTC	CASSSPREGSSANYGYTF
TRBD1	TRBV24-1	TRBJ2-1	-	TGTGCCACCAGTGAAACAGGGGGTGACAATGAGCAGTTCTTC	CATSETGGDNEQFF
-	TRBV6-2/TRBV6-3	TRBJ2-1	-	TGTGCCAGCAGTTCAGGGAGGATCGGGCCCACTGGAGTATCGGGGCAGTTCTTC	CASSSGRIGPTGVSGQFF
-	TRBV7-6	TRBJ2-2	-	TGTGCCAGCAGCTCGGGACCGCTGCTCGGGGGTACCCCGAACACCGGGGTGCTGTTGTTT	CASSSGPLLGGTPNTGVLLF
-	TRBV2	TRBJ2-7	-	TGTGCCAGCACCCTTCCGGGCGGTTACGAGCAGTACTTC	CASTLPGGYEQYF
-	TRBV7-8	TRBJ1-3	many	TGTGCCAGCAGCTCCCGTAGGCAGGGCAGACTCTCTGGAAACACCATATATTTT	CASSSRRQGRLSGNTIYF
TRBD1	TRBV5-5	TRBJ1-4	few	TGTGCCAGCAGTTCGGAGGGACAGTCTCTAAGGGGACTGTTTTTT	CASSSEGQSLRGLFF
-	TRBV6-1	TRBJ1-1	-	TGTGCCAGCAGTAAGGGACTCACATTCGCTGAAGCTTTCTTT	CASSKGLTFAEAFF
-	TRBV29-1	TRBJ2-1	-	TGCAGCGTTGCCGGGTCCCGGCTAAGGAAGAGCTCCTACAATGAGCAGTTCTTC	CSVAGSRLRKSSYNEQFF
-	TRBV5-1	TRBJ1-2	-	TGCGCCAGCAGCTTGGAGGCAGTAGGCTACACCTTC	CASSLEAVGYTF
-	TRBV27	TRBJ2-1	-	TGTGCCAGCAGTTTATTCCTCTACAATGAGCAGTTCTTC	CASSLFLYNEQFF
-	TRBV25-1	TRBJ2-2	many	TGTGCCAGCAGTGAATATCTGGGGGCTGGCGGGGAGCTGTTTTTT	CASSEYLGAGGELFF
-	TRBV2	TRBJ1-1	-	TGTGCCAGCAGAATTTACACTGAAGCTTTCTTT	CASRIYTEAFF
-	TRBV28	TRBJ1-5	many	TGTGCCAGCAGTTTCGAGCCTGGGGCATATCAGCCCCAGCATTTT	CASSFEPGAYQPQHF
-	TRBV27	TRBJ1-1	-	TGTGCCAGCTGCCTGGCGGTCGGGAACACTGAAGCTTTCTTT	CASCLAVGNTEAFF
-	TRBV20-1	TRBJ2-7	few	TGCAGTGCTAGGCCGGGTTCCTCCTACGAGCAGTACTTC	CSARPGSSYEQYF
-	TRBV6-1	TRBJ2-1	-	TGTGCCAGCAGTGAAGGCGACAGCAATGAGCAGTTCTTC	CASSEGDSNEQFF
-	TRBV7-6	TRBJ1-1	many	TGTGCCAGCAGTTGGGACGGTGGAACCACTGAAGCTTTCTTT	CASSWDGGTTEAFF
-	TRBV11-3	TRBJ2-7	-	TGTGCCAGCAGCCCAAGCGACAGGCCCTACGAGCAGTACTTC	CASSPSDRPYEQYF
-	TRBV6-1	TRBJ1-5	many	TGTGCCAGCAGTGAATTCAGCAATCAGCCCCAGCATTTT	CASSEFSNQPQHF
-	TRBV6-5	TRBJ2-1	-	TGTGCCAGCAGTTACGGTGATACCAATGAGCAGTTCTTC	CASSYGDTNEQFF
-	TRBV28	TRBJ1-6	-	TGTGCCAGCAAATGGGGGAAAAGGAATTCACCCCTCCACTTT	CASKWGKRNSPLHF
-	TRBV7-2	TRBJ2-1	many	TGTGCCAGCAGCCCAGGGCCCTCCTACAATGAGCAGTTCTTC	CASSPGPSYNEQFF
-	TRBV7-2	TRBJ2-5	many	TGTGCCAGCAGCCCACGCCCGACAGGACAAGAGACCCAGTACTTC	CASSPRPTGQETQYF
-	TRBV6-6	TRBJ2-1	many	TGTGCCAGCAGTGCCCAGGGGAACTACAATGAGCAGTTCTTC	CASSAQGNYNEQFF
TRBD1	TRBV14	TRBJ1-3	few	TGTGCCAGCAGGCAACGGACAGGTCGGCCGAATTCTGGAAACACCATATATTTT	CASRQRTGRPNSGNTIYF
-	TRBV10-3	TRBJ1-2	-	TGTGCCCTTTACGACAGGCTCTATGGCTACACCTTC	CALYDRLYGYTF
TRBD1	TRBV27	TRBJ1-2	-	TGTGCCAGCAGTTCTCGGCAGGGGGACCACCTTAACTATGGCTACACCTTC	CASSSRQGDHLNYGYTF
TRBD2	TRBV6-5	TRBJ2-1	many	TGTGCCAGCAGTTACTCGCCGCGGGCTAGCGGGTACACCTACAATGAGCAGTTCTTC	CASSYSPRASGYTYNEQFF
-	TRBV7-3	TRBJ2-2	few	TGTGCCAGCAGCTCAGAAGGGGTTTTTTCAGGGGAGCTGTTTTTT	CASSSEGVFSGELFF
-	TRBV10-2	TRBJ1-2	-	TGCGCCAGCAGTGAGTCGACTAGTGGGATTGGCTATGGCTACACCTTC	CASSESTSGIGYGYTF
TRBD2	TRBV14	TRBJ2-1	-	TGTGCCAGCAGCCCCCTGGCCATTAGCGGGGGGGCTTACAATGAGCAGTTCTTC	CASSPLAISGGAYNEQFF
-	TRBV4-1	TRBJ2-3	-	TGCGCCAGCAGTCAAGGACCAGGGGATACGCAGTATTTT	CASSQGPGDTQYF
-	TRBV14	TRBJ2-6	once	TGTGCCAGCAGCCAAGGGCATTTCTCTGGGGCCAACGTCCTGACTTTC	CASSQGHFSGANVLTF
TRBD2	TRBV18	TRBJ2-7	few	TGTGCCAGCTCACCACCGGGACTAGCGGGGGCCGGGATCGAGCAGTACTTC	CASSPPGLAGAGIEQYF